The 20 T cell receptor beta chains presented below share a single source sample, sequenced in a study of CD8 T cells in ankylosing spondylitis. TCRdb re-derived calls from the 5' RACE reads in MiXCR, one entry per CDR3 protein. The table records about 190,000 distinct CDR3 sequences, 10% to 15% of them present only once. The sample was blood, either unsorted or a sorted T cell fraction (not recorded which). Receptor source: a female donor with ankylosing spondylitis or in good health (not recorded which).

This clonotype was counted at least ten times. V gene TRBV10-2 combines with J gene TRBJ2-2, with 9 bases aligning to TRBD2. This CDR3 is built from 14 residues. V dropped 9 bases and J dropped 2; count of bases not matched to a gene: 4. Germline-derived CDR1 and CDR2 are WSHSY and SAAADI. The CDR3 loop is CARRREGNTGELFF. The CDR3 DNA reads as TGCGCCAGAAGGCGGGAGGGAAACACCGGGGAGCTGTTTTTT.

This chain joins TRBV29-1 and TRBJ2-6, with D unresolved. CDR1 is SQVTM, CDR2 ANQGSEA, per germline. The V end lost 1 base, the J end lost 4 bases, and 5 bases lay between the germline ends. The CDR3 totals 13 residues. As DNA, the CDR3 is TGCAGCGTTGAAGGGTGGGGGGCCAACGTCCTGACTTTC. The encoded protein is CSVEGWGANVLTF.

In its sample, this clonotype was seen many times. The chain employs TRBV28 and TRBJ1-6; no definite D call. Germline CDR1 MDHEN, CDR2 SYDVKM. Trimming cost V 3 bases and J 16 bases, with 16 bases left between them. The CDR3 spans 13 residues. CDR3 amino acids: CASSLGGAGWLHF. CDR3 nucleotide sequence: TGTGCCAGCAGTTTGGGAGGCGCTGGGTGGCTCCACTTT.

This clonotype was observed at least ten times. The genes are TRBV24-1 and TRBJ2-3, with D tentatively TRBD2 (5 bases). The CDR3 contains 16 residues. Trimming took 3 bases from V and 1 from J, leaving 13 bases between them. Germline V gene data show CDR1 as KGHDR and CDR2 as SFDVKD. This CDR3 is CATSDRSRGGTDTQYF. CDR3 nucleotide sequence: TGTGCCACCAGTGATCGGTCCCGGGGAGGCACAGATACGCAGTATTTT.

This clonotype showed up many times. The rearrangement uses TRBV29-1 and TRBJ2-3; D gene unclear. CDR1 SQVTM and CDR2 ANQGSEA come from the germline V gene. The CDR3 consists of 13 residues. V lost 3 bases and J lost 3, with 10 bases in between. This CDR3 is CSVEGTATDTQYF. CDR3 DNA: TGCAGCGTTGAGGGCACAGCAACAGATACGCAGTATTTT.

This clonotype was seen repeatedly, ten times or more. The chain recombines TRBV6-1 with TRBJ2-7; 11 nucleotides line up with TRBD1. The CDR3 has 14 amino acids. The germline gives CDR1 MNHNS, CDR2 SASEGT. Germline trimming cut 4 bases from V and 6 bases from J; bases unmatched to any gene: 5. In nucleotides, the CDR3 is TGTGCCAGCAGTGGGGACAGGGGGTATAGCGAGCAGTACTTC. Amino acids: CASSGDRGYSEQYF.

The chain uses TRBV13 and TRBJ2-1; D gene uncertain. Trimming left V 3 bases short and J 8 bases short, with 8 bases between. CDR1 PRHDT and CDR2 FYEKMQ come from the germline V gene (reference sequence). This CDR3 contains 12 residues. The CDR3 nucleotides are TGTGCCAGCAGCTTTTCCGGGTATGAGCAGTTCTTC. Translating it yields CASSFSGYEQFF.

The rearrangement joins TRBV10-3 to TRBJ2-7, with D hard to call. CDR1 is ENHRY and CDR2 is SYGVKD in the germline V gene. The CDR3 loop spans 15 amino acids. Trimming removed 5 bases at V and 5 bases at J, with 19 bases between. This CDR3 reads CAISSQYSIADEQYF. The CDR3 DNA follows: TGTGCCATCAGTTCCCAATACTCCATCGCGGACGAGCAGTACTTC.

The rearrangement links TRBV29-1 to TRBJ2-2; maybe TRBD1 (5 bases). Between the trimmed V and J ends, which lost 5 bases and 0 bases, there was a span of 7 bases. The germline V gene has CDR1 SQVTM and CDR2 ANQGSEA. The CDR3 has 13 amino acids. CDR3 DNA sequence: TGCAGCGTTAAGGGGCCGAACACCGGGGAGCTGTTTTTT. Its protein product is CSVKGPNTGELFF.

This clonotype was detected ten times or more. This chain joins TRBV12-3 or TRBV12-4 and TRBJ1-4; a possible D gene is TRBD1 (5 bases). The V end lost 4 bases, the J end lost 0 bases, and 15 bases lay between the germline ends. This CDR3 is built from 17 residues. The CDR3 spells CASSSAAFRATNEKLFF. Written as DNA, the CDR3 is TGTGCCAGCAGTTCGGCCGCCTTCAGGGCAACTAATGAAAAACTGTTTTTT.

This chain joins TRBV7-2 and TRBJ2-3, with D perhaps TRBD2 (5 bases). CDR1 SGHTA and CDR2 FQGNSA come from the germline V gene. V dropped 10 bases and J dropped 8 bases, with 16 bases sitting between them. CDR3 size: 12 residues. The CDR3 spells CAISRAARTQYF. The CDR3 DNA follows: TGTGCCATATCGCGGGCAGCCCGTACGCAGTATTTT.

The V call is TRBV25-1, the J call TRBJ2-7; D not resolved. Germline V CDR1 and CDR2: MGHDK, SYGVNS. The CDR3 is made up of 11 amino acids. Trimming removed 2 bases at V and 3 bases at J, with 2 bases between. CDR3 in amino acids: CASSEIYEQYF. The DNA for the CDR3 is TGTGCCAGCAGTGAAATCTACGAGCAGTACTTC.

There are many counts of this clonotype. The genes are TRBV28 and TRBJ2-2; TRBD1 aligns across 9 bases. The germline gives CDR1 MDHEN, CDR2 SYDVKM. The V gene end was trimmed by 3 bases and the J gene end by 7 bases; junction bases not matched to a gene: 6. The CDR3 spans 15 residues. The CDR3 nucleotides read TGTGCCAGCAGTTTCTTACAGGGGGCTGTCGGGGAGCTGTTTTTT. Its protein is CASSFLQGAVGELFF.

V usage is TRBV2 and J usage is TRBJ2-5; 7 nucleotides agree with TRBD1. This CDR3 has 13 amino acids. The germline CDR1 and CDR2 sequences are SNHLY and FYNNEI. With 5 bases clipped from V and 4 bases from J, the junction kept 4 bases outside the gene matches. CDR3 protein: CASSNRGAETQYF. Here the CDR3 DNA reads TGTGCCAGCAGTAACAGGGGCGCAGAGACCCAGTACTTC.

The CDR3 bases are TGTGCCAGCAGTTACTCGAATCCAAGCTCCTACGAGCAGTACTTC. Translated, it gives CASSYSNPSSYEQYF. This chain joins TRBV6-2 or TRBV6-3 and TRBJ2-7, with D unresolved. The ends were cut back, 0 bases at V and 0 bases at J, with 9 bases in the middle. The CDR3 sequence is 15 residues long. Germline V gene sequence: CDR1 MNHEY, CDR2 SVGEGT.

This clonotype came up many times. This CDR3 reads CASSLGRLGVLTF. For the CDR3, the DNA is TGTGCCAGCAGTTTAGGACGGTTAGGAGTCCTGACTTTC. V gene TRBV27 combines with J gene TRBJ2-6; D remains ambiguous. The germline V gene has CDR1 MNHEY and CDR2 SMNVEV (reference sequence). The length of the CDR3 is 13 residues. Trimming removed 2 bases from V and 13 bases from J, with 12 bases in between.

This clonotype has ten or more counts. V gene TRBV29-1 combines with J gene TRBJ2-7; 7 bases align to TRBD1. This CDR3 is 14 amino acids long. CDR1 and CDR2 (germline): SQVTM, ANQGSEA. The V and J ends lost 4 bases and 0 bases, in that order; junction bases with no gene match: 6. The CDR3 loop is CSVGYRQGSYEQYF. CDR3 DNA sequence: TGCAGCGTTGGATATCGACAGGGCTCCTACGAGCAGTACTTC.

The sample holds many counts of this clonotype. The chain links TRBV12-3 or TRBV12-4 to TRBJ1-3, with 9 bases fitting TRBD1. The CDR3 is 15 residues long. Trimming at V came to 5 bases and at J to 2 bases, leaving 4 bases not matched to a gene. The chain's CDR3 is CASSAQGAAGNTIYF. The CDR3 nucleotides read TGTGCCAGCAGTGCACAGGGGGCCGCTGGAAACACCATATATTTT.

There are many counts of this clonotype. The CDR3 sequence is CASSLDRDSAYEQYF. CDR3 bases: TGTGCCAGCAGCCTAGACCGGGACTCCGCCTACGAGCAGTACTTC. V and J are TRBV7-2 and TRBJ2-7; weak D call: TRBD2 (6 bases). The CDR3 runs to 15 residues. V lost 5 bases, J lost 2 bases, and 16 bases lay in between. The germline V gene encodes CDR1 SGHTA and CDR2 FQGNSA.

In its sample, this clonotype was seen many times. DNA for the CDR3: TGCGCCAGCAGCTTGGGGGGACTCCCTCAAAACACCATATATTTT. Protein sequence: CASSLGGLPQNTIYF. The chain has TRBV5-1 and TRBJ1-3; possibly TRBD1 for D (5 bases). Trimming stripped 0 bases from V and 6 bases from J, with 13 bases between. Germline V lookup: CDR1 SGHRS, CDR2 YFSETQ. The CDR3 sequence is 15 residues long.